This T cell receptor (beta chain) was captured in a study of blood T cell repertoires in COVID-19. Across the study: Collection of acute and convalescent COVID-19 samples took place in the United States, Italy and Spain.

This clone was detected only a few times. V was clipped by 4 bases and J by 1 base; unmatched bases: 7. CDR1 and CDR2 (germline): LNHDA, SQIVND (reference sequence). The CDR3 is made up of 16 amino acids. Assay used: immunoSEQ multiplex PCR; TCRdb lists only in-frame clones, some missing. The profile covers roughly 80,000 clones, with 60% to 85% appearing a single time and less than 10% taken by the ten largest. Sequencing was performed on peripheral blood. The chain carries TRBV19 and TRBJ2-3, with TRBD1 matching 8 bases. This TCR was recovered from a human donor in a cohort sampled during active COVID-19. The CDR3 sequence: CASSNLQGVGTDTQYF. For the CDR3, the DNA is TGTGCCAGTAGTAACCTACAGGGGGTTGGCACAGATACGCAGTATTTT.